The 10 T cell receptor beta chains presented below share a single source sample, sequenced in a study of T cell repertoires in cytomegalovirus infection. Using its own MiXCR run on the reads, TCRdb lists one record per CDR3 protein. The data contain under 600,000 distinct CDR3 sequences, about 15% of them singletons. The sample was CD8+ T cells from PBMCs. These receptors all stem from a human donor in good health (CMV status not recorded). Some clones in this sample may be carry-over from other donors' samples.

The gene calls are TRBV27 and TRBJ1-2; D remains unclear. The CDR3 has 16 residues. Germline V gene sequence: CDR1 MNHEY, CDR2 SMNVEV (reference sequence). The V end lost 2 bases, the J end lost 4 bases, and 17 bases lay between the germline ends. The CDR3 sequence is CASSLTPAGAPYGYTF. Here the CDR3 DNA reads TGTGCCAGCAGTTTAACCCCGGCAGGCGCTCCCTATGGCTACACCTTC.

This clonotype was seen repeatedly, ten times or more. The chain joins TRBV7-9 to TRBJ1-1; the D gene is possibly TRBD1 (6 bases). V was shortened by 10 bases and J by 1 base, with 13 bases between the two germline ends. This CDR3 contains 13 residues. The germline V gene has CDR1 SEHNR and CDR2 FQNEAQ (reference sequence). In DNA, the CDR3 is TGTGCCACCCTAGGGACACCGAACACTGAAGCTTTCTTT. It codes for CATLGTPNTEAFF.

This clonotype has a count of ten or more. This rearrangement joins TRBV6-1 to TRBJ1-2, with D perhaps matching TRBD1 (5 bases). Germline V gene data show CDR1 as MNHNS and CDR2 as SASEGT. The CDR3 is 14 residues long. The ends were cut back, 6 bases at V and 7 bases at J, with 18 bases in the middle. CDR3 protein: CASSPRDLGLGYTF. CDR3 coding DNA: TGTGCCAGCAGCCCTCGGGACCTTGGTCTTGGCTACACCTTC.

A remark on this clonotype: A much larger clone sits a single nucleotide away, making a read error possible. J is TRBJ1-5 and V is TRBV9; possibly TRBD1 for D (5 bases). The CDR3 runs 14 residues. The V and J ends lost 3 bases and 0 bases respectively, with 7 bases between them. Looked up from germline, CDR1 is SGDLS and CDR2 is YYNGEE. Here the CDR3 DNA reads TGTGCCAGCAGCGAACAGGATAGCAATCAGCCCCAGCATTTT. Residues: CASSEQDSNQPQHF.

This clonotype occurred a few times. The chain carries TRBV4-2 and TRBJ2-3; no clear D gene. V was shortened by 1 base and J by 6 bases, with 14 bases between the two germline ends. Germline V lookup: CDR1 LGHNA, CDR2 YNFKEQ. This CDR3 has 15 residues. The CDR3 here is CASSQGGVGLDTQYF. CDR3 in DNA: TGTGCCAGCAGCCAAGGGGGTGTTGGGCTGGATACGCAGTATTTT.

There are a few counts of this clonotype. The chain has TRBV6-4 and TRBJ1-1, with 8 bases that match TRBD1. The CDR3 consists of 15 residues. V lost 4 bases, J lost 4 bases, and 8 bases stayed unmatched. CDR1 and CDR2 from the germline V gene are MRHNA and SNTAGT. This CDR3 is CASSARGQGGTEAFF. The CDR3 coding sequence is TGTGCCAGCAGTGCCCGAGGACAGGGAGGCACTGAAGCTTTCTTT.

V is TRBV5-4 and J is TRBJ2-1, with a tentative D call TRBD1 (6 bases). Trimming pared 4 bases from V and 1 base from J, leaving 9 bases between. Germline V gene lookup returns CDR1 SGHNT and CDR2 YYREEE (reference sequence). The CDR3 consists of 14 residues. CDR3: CASSPGQSYNEQFF. In DNA form, the CDR3 reads TGTGCCAGCAGCCCGGGACAATCCTACAATGAGCAGTTCTTC.

In this sample, this clonotype turned up many times. J is TRBJ1-6 and V is TRBV7-3; TRBD1 matches 7 bases. The J segment lost 7 bases and the V segment lost 3 bases, leaving 3 bases of the junction unmatched. CDR1 and CDR2 (germline): SGHTA, FQGTGA. The CDR3 extends over 14 amino acids. The DNA of the CDR3 is TGTGCCAGCAGCTTGGGACAGTCAAATTCACCCCTCCACTTT. It translates to CASSLGQSNSPLHF.

This clonotype was observed at least ten times. J is TRBJ1-2 and V is TRBV19; D is unresolved. Germline V gene lookup returns CDR1 LNHDA and CDR2 SQIVND (reference sequence). The CDR3 consists of 15 residues. Trimming shortened V by 2 bases and J by 3 bases, and 13 bases separated the two germline ends. The CDR3 loop reads CASSIKGRFDYGYTF. CDR3 DNA: TGTGCCAGTAGTATAAAGGGCCGCTTTGACTATGGCTACACCTTC.

This clonotype was counted ten times or more. The V gene is TRBV28, the J gene TRBJ2-1, with 8 bases aligning to TRBD2. CDR3 length: 13 amino acids. Germline V gene lookup returns CDR1 MDHEN and CDR2 SYDVKM. Unmatched junction bases numbered 7, after V lost 8 bases and J lost 7 bases. The CDR3 loop reads CASWSGSLNEQFF. CDR3 coding DNA: TGTGCCAGCTGGAGCGGGAGTTTGAATGAGCAGTTCTTC.